This passage covers 16 T cell receptor beta chains from one sample sequenced in a study of blood T cell repertoires in COVID-19. Using immunoSEQ multiplex PCR, the repertoire was profiled, and TCRdb retains in-frame clones only, with some absent. The sample includes about 280,000 clones, around 85% of them seen just once. The sequencing input was PBMCs or T cells enriched from blood (not recorded which). All receptors come from a woman aged 45 to 65 who had recovered from COVID-19.

The CDR3 reads CASRLARGSYEQYF. CDR3 nucleotides: TGTGCAAGTCGCTTAGCCCGGGGTTCCTACGAGCAGTACTTC. The chain recombines TRBV12-2 with TRBJ2-7; TRBD2, the D gene given by the table, was not confirmed from the DNA. TRBV12-2 is flagged as a pseudogene. CDR3 size: 14 residues.

V and J are TRBV7-9 and TRBJ1-1; no firm D call. CDR1 is SEHNR and CDR2 is FQNEAQ in the germline V gene (reference sequence). This CDR3 is built from 13 residues. Trimming stripped 1 base from V and 5 bases from J, with 8 bases between. CDR3 loop: CASSLVAGTEAFF. DNA for the CDR3: TGTGCCAGCAGCTTAGTAGCTGGTACTGAAGCTTTCTTT.

The chain has TRBV11-3 and TRBJ2-7; D might be TRBD1 (5 bases). V was pared by 1 base and J by 5 bases, with 9 bases between. The CDR3 runs to 13 residues. Germline V gives CDR1 SGHNT, CDR2 YENEEA. CDR3 sequence reads: CASSLGQGHEQYF. The CDR3 DNA reads as TGTGCCAGCAGCTTAGGGCAGGGCCACGAGCAGTACTTC.

The rearrangement joins TRBV23-1 to TRBJ2-3, with 10 bases that match TRBD1. TRBV23-1 is classed as an ORF, of uncertain function. The V segment lost 4 bases and the J segment 4 bases; nucleotides outside the gene matches: 11. The CDR3 is 17 residues long. This CDR3 is CASSRVRTGGSPDTQYF. CDR3 nucleotide sequence: TGCGCCAGCAGTCGGGTAAGGACAGGGGGTAGTCCAGATACGCAGTATTTT.

The chain is built from TRBV6-6 and TRBJ2-7, with D possibly TRBD2 on 6 matching bases. Germline values: CDR1 MNHNY, CDR2 SVGAGI (reference sequence). The CDR3 extends over 14 amino acids. V lost 4 bases and J 6 bases, leaving 16 bases between the germline ends. The CDR3, as DNA: TGTGCCAGCAGTTTGACGGGACGGGGGTTCGAGCAGTACTTC. Protein sequence: CASSLTGRGFEQYF.

V gene TRBV30 combines with J gene TRBJ1-2; D possibly corresponds to TRBD1 (6 bases). The germline CDR1 and CDR2 sequences are GTSNPN and SVGIG (reference sequence). Between the trimmed V and J ends, which lost 2 bases and 2 bases, there was a span of 24 bases. This CDR3 comprises 18 residues. The CDR3 spells CAWSLTPYLDSGNYGYTF. For the CDR3, the DNA is TGTGCCTGGAGTCTCACCCCATATCTGGACAGTGGCAACTATGGCTACACCTTC.

The chain links TRBV30 to TRBJ1-2, with D unclear. Trimming took 1 base from V and 2 from J, leaving 11 bases between them. Germline lookup yields CDR1 GTSNPN and CDR2 SVGIG (reference sequence). CDR3 length: 14 residues. The CDR3 loop reads CAWSAGLRNYGYTF. CDR3 DNA sequence: TGTGCCTGGAGTGCCGGACTGCGGAACTATGGCTACACCTTC.

The gene calls are TRBV28 and TRBJ2-3, with 8 bases that match TRBD1. With 2 bases clipped from V and 0 bases from J, the junction kept 7 bases outside the gene matches. CDR1 and CDR2 from the germline V gene are MDHEN and SYDVKM. This CDR3 comprises 17 residues. CDR3 sequence reads: CASSLLGTGTSTDTQYF. CDR3 coding DNA: TGTGCCAGCAGTTTACTAGGGACAGGAACGAGCACAGATACGCAGTATTTT.

The chain couples TRBV7-2 to TRBJ2-3, with D maybe TRBD2 (6 bases). The CDR3 sequence is 14 residues long. Germline CDR1 is SGHTA and CDR2 is FQGNSA. V lost 5 bases, J lost 2 bases, and 11 bases lay in between. The CDR3 coding sequence is TGTGCCAGCAGCGGGGGGTGGGCCACAGATACGCAGTATTTT. Amino acids: CASSGGWATDTQYF.

V gene TRBV4-1 combines with J gene TRBJ1-3; D unresolved. V was clipped by 3 bases and J by 0 bases, with 6 bases between them. Germline loops: CDR1 MGHRA, CDR2 YSYEKL. The CDR3 extends over 14 amino acids. This CDR3 is CASSQGVSGNTIYF. The CDR3 coding sequence is TGCGCCAGCAGCCAGGGAGTCTCTGGAAACACCATATATTTT.

The V gene is TRBV10-3, the J gene TRBJ1-1; perhaps TRBD1 as D (6 bases). The CDR3 covers 17 residues. Germline V CDR1 and CDR2: ENHRY, SYGVKD. Trimming left V 7 bases short and J 1 base short, with 22 bases between. The CDR3 DNA reads TGTGCCATCAAAAGTGGGGGCGCGGGTCCGAAGAACACTGAAGCTTTCTTT. It specifies CAIKSGGAGPKNTEAFF.

This clone has only a few counts. The gene calls are TRBV28 and TRBJ1-4; D perhaps matches TRBD1 (6 bases). The CDR3 has 16 amino acids. Trimming stripped 5 bases from V and 3 bases from J, with 16 bases between. Germline CDR1 reads MDHEN; CDR2 reads SYDVKM. For the CDR3, the DNA is TGTGCCAGCAGTACCCACGGAGGGGGGGCTAATGAAAAACTGTTTTTT. Translated: CASSTHGGGANEKLFF.

The gene calls are TRBV5-1 and TRBJ2-5; TRBD2 is a possible D gene (5 bases). Trimming removed 0 bases at V and 5 bases at J, with 20 bases between. Germline V gene data show CDR1 as SGHRS and CDR2 as YFSETQ. The CDR3 length is 17 residues. DNA of the CDR3: TGCGCCAGCAGCTTGGTTCCGGGAAGTAGCTTCAGGGAGACCCAGTACTTC. This translates into CASSLVPGSSFRETQYF.

V usage is TRBV7-2 and J usage is TRBJ2-7; D is possibly TRBD2 (6 bases). Trimming pared 5 bases from V and 5 bases from J, leaving 19 bases between. Looked up from germline, CDR1 is SGHTA and CDR2 is FQGNSA. This CDR3 has 15 residues. CDR3: CASSLPGLTNDEQYF. The CDR3 DNA is TGTGCCAGCAGCCTCCCGGGACTCACGAACGACGAGCAGTACTTC.

The V call is TRBV7-8, the J call TRBJ1-6; tentatively, D is TRBD1 (5 bases). CDR1 and CDR2 (germline): SGHVS, FQNEAQ. V shed 5 bases and J shed 0 bases, with 14 bases lying between them. This CDR3 has 17 amino acids. This CDR3 is CASSVTVFSSYNSPLHF. CDR3 in DNA: TGTGCCAGCAGCGTGACAGTCTTCAGCTCCTATAATTCACCCCTCCACTTT.

The CDR3 region is CASRRTGDNSPLHF. CDR3 DNA sequence: TGTGCCAGCAGACGTACAGGGGACAATTCACCCCTCCACTTT. This sequence joins TRBV6-5 and TRBJ1-6; 7 positions agree with TRBD1. With 6 bases clipped from V and 7 bases from J, the junction kept 6 bases outside the gene matches. The CDR3 length is 14 residues. Germline V gene data show CDR1 as MNHEY and CDR2 as SVGAGI.